What follows are 11 T cell receptor beta chains derived from one specimen sequenced in a study of blood T cell repertoires in COVID-19. Data came from immunoSEQ multiplex PCR; TCRdb stores just in-frame clones and leaves some out. The sample lists 300,000 to 400,000 clones; roughly 85% were seen once. Sequenced sample: PBMCs or T cells enriched from blood (not recorded which). Every receptor here comes from a woman aged 40 to 50 with acute COVID-19.

The chain couples TRBV19 to TRBJ1-1; D gene uncertain. There are 17 residues in the CDR3. The V end was cut by 1 base, the J end by 0 bases, with 15 bases between. CDR1 and CDR2 (germline): LNHDA, SQIVND (reference sequence). CDR3 amino acids: CASSIVAVLTLNTEAFF. CDR3 sequence (DNA): TGTGCCAGTAGTATAGTAGCAGTCCTCACCCTGAACACTGAAGCTTTCTTT.

This chain links TRBV11-2 with TRBJ2-3; 13 positions match TRBD2. This CDR3 spans 17 amino acids. The V segment lost 5 bases and the J segment 2 bases; nucleotides outside the gene matches: 7. Germline CDR1 reads SGHAT; CDR2 reads FQNNGV. CDR3 sequence (DNA): TGTGCCAGCAGCCCCCGGACTAGCGGGAGCCCCACAGATACGCAGTATTTT. Its protein is CASSPRTSGSPTDTQYF.

The J gene is TRBJ1-2, the V gene TRBV25-1, with TRBD1 matching over 7 bases. This CDR3 is 13 amino acids long. The V and J ends lost 6 bases and 6 bases, in that order; junction bases with no gene match: 7. The V gene's germline CDR1 is MGHDK and CDR2 SYGVNS. Here the CDR3 reads CASSMDRSDGYTF. The CDR3 DNA is TGTGCCAGCAGCATGGACAGGTCGGATGGCTACACCTTC.

CDR3 coding DNA: TGTGCCAGCAGCTACGGACAAAGTAACGGCAATGAGCAGTTCTTC. It yields the protein CASSYGQSNGNEQFF. J is TRBJ2-1 and V is TRBV7-3, with D possibly matching TRBD1 (5 bases). The V and J ends lost 4 bases and 6 bases respectively, with 16 bases between them. This CDR3 spans 15 amino acids. Germline V gene data show CDR1 as SGHTA and CDR2 as FQGTGA.

The chain is built from TRBV2 and TRBJ1-6, with a weak D call TRBD1 (6 bases). V dropped 6 bases and J dropped 9 bases, with 21 bases sitting between them. The CDR3 runs 16 residues. Germline assignment: CDR1 SNHLY and CDR2 FYNNEI. CDR3 coding DNA: TGTGCCAGCAGCCAGAATCCCGGGACAATACCTTCACCCCTCCACTTT. Translated, it gives CASSQNPGTIPSPLHF.

V usage is TRBV7-8 and J usage is TRBJ1-5; D not certain. Trimming left V 3 bases short and J 7 bases short, with 13 bases between. Germline V gives CDR1 SGHVS, CDR2 FQNEAQ. The length of the CDR3 is 14 residues. As DNA, the CDR3 is TGTGCCAGCAGCTTGCGGAAGGGCGGGCAGCCCCAGCATTTT. This encodes CASSLRKGGQPQHF.

Of note for this clone: One junction end disagrees with the germline gene, perhaps due to a read error. The genes are TRBV7-8 and TRBJ1-2; D remains unclear. The CDR3 covers 10 residues. The germline gives CDR1 SGHVS, CDR2 FQNEAQ. The DNA for the CDR3 is TGTGCCAGCAGCCTTACTGAGCTCGCCTTC. Residues: CASSLTELAF. The full variable domain, completed using reference TRBV7-8 and TRBJ1-2, is GAGVSQSPRYKVAKRGQDVALRCDPISGHVSLFWYQQALGQGPEFLTYFQNEAQLDKSGLPSDRFFAERPEGSVSTLKIQRTQQEDSAVYLCASSLTELAFGSGTRLTVV.

V and J are TRBV18 and TRBJ1-2, with a possible D match to TRBD1 (6 bases). The CDR3 is 13 residues long. Germline V gene sequence: CDR1 KGHSH, CDR2 LQKENI. Trimming removed 8 bases at V and 6 bases at J, with 16 bases between. The chain's CDR3 is CASLYRERNGYTF. DNA of the CDR3: TGTGCCAGCCTATACAGGGAAAGAAATGGCTACACCTTC.

CDR3 nucleotide sequence: TGTGCCAGCAGCAAATGGACTAGCGGGGGGATCTACGAGCAGTACTTC. Its translation: CASSKWTSGGIYEQYF. V is TRBV21-1 and J is TRBJ2-7; TRBD2 is the table's D call, not checked against the DNA. TRBV21-1 is a recognized pseudogene. The CDR3 is 16 amino acids.

This chain joins TRBV27 and TRBJ1-4; weak D call: TRBD1 (6 bases). V was clipped by 5 bases and J by 0 bases, with 16 bases between them. This CDR3 has 17 residues. CDR1 is MNHEY and CDR2 is SMNVEV in the germline V gene (reference sequence). The CDR3 is CASSPLQGGATNEKLFF. The CDR3 coding sequence is TGTGCCAGCAGTCCTCTACAAGGGGGTGCAACTAATGAAAAACTGTTTTTT. The full variable domain, in which reference TRBV27 and TRBJ1-4 provide the parts outside the CDR3, is EAQVTQNPRYLITVTGKKLTVTCSQNMNHEYMSWYRQDPGLGLRQIYYSMNVEVTDKGDVPEGYKVSRKEKRNFPLILESPSPNQTSLYFCASSPLQGGATNEKLFFGSGTQLSVL.

The chain couples TRBV7-2 to TRBJ1-1; 10 nucleotides align to TRBD1. V shed 5 bases and J 11 bases; nucleotides not matched to a gene: 8. The CDR3 covers 13 residues. Germline V CDR1 and CDR2: SGHTA, FQGNSA. CDR3 coding DNA: TGTGCCAGCAGCCTAGACAGGGGGCGAATGGCTTTCTTT. It is translated as CASSLDRGRMAFF.